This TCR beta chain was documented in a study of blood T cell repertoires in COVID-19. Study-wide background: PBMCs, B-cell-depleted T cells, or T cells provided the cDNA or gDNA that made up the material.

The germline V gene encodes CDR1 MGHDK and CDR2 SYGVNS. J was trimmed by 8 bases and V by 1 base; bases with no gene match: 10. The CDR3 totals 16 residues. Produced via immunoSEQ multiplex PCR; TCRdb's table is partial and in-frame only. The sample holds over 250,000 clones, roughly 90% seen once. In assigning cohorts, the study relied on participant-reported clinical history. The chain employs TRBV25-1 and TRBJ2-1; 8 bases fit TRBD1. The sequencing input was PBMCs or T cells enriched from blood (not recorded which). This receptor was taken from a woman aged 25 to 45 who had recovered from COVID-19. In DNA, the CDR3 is TGTGCCAGCAGTGAATGGAGTGGGACAGGCTTCGATGAGCAGTTCTTC. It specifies CASSEWSGTGFDEQFF.